One sample yielded the 30 T cell receptor beta chains listed below, sequenced in a study of post-analysis software for immune sequencing data. These receptors have no known antigen. Study outcomes and limitations: The five TRBV segments detected at higher frequency in patients than in controls included TRBV5-6, TRBV5-1 and TRBV20-1.

The library was made from cDNA and included unique molecular identifiers. TCRdb itself ran the PCR reads through MiXCR, one entry per CDR3 protein. Of hundreds of thousands of distinct CDR3 sequences in the sample, approximately 60% are singletons; the top ten hold 11%. The sequenced material came from blood. The receptors originated from a girl aged 2 to 9 with multiple sclerosis.

This sequence joins TRBV20-1 and TRBJ2-5, with a possible D match to TRBD2 (5 bases). The length of the CDR3 is 12 residues. In germline, CDR1 is DFQATT, CDR2 SNEGSKA (reference sequence). CDR3 in amino acids: CSKRRGRETQYF. CDR3 bases: TGCAGCAAAAGGAGAGGGCGAGAGACCCAGTACTTC.

The chain employs TRBV20-1 and TRBJ1-5, with D tentatively TRBD1 (6 bases). The CDR3 consists of 15 residues. Germline V gene lookup returns CDR1 DFQATT and CDR2 SNEGSKA (reference sequence). The ends were cut back, 6 bases at V and 5 bases at J, with 20 bases in the middle. The chain's CDR3 is CSAIRDTGPYQPQHF. Here the CDR3 DNA reads TGCAGTGCCATAAGGGACACTGGCCCGTATCAGCCCCAGCATTTT.

The V call is TRBV4-2, the J call TRBJ2-1; 14 positions match TRBD2. Germline V gene sequence: CDR1 LGHNA, CDR2 YNFKEQ. V was clipped by 0 bases and J by 7 bases; unmatched bases: 5. The CDR3 totals 17 residues. CDR3: CASSQDPGTSGRNEQFF. The DNA for the CDR3 is TGTGCCAGCAGCCAAGATCCAGGGACTAGCGGGAGAAATGAGCAGTTCTTC.

Only one count was recorded for this clonotype. CDR3 residues: CASSLLGGGGNGYTF. CDR3 nucleotide sequence: TGCGCCAGCAGCTTGTTAGGAGGTGGGGGCAATGGCTACACCTTC. The chain uses TRBV5-1 and TRBJ1-2, with D tentatively TRBD1 (6 bases). CDR1 is SGHRS and CDR2 is YFSETQ in the germline V gene. Trimming took 1 base from V and 6 from J, leaving 16 bases between them. The CDR3 loop spans 15 amino acids.

The chain employs TRBV7-6 and TRBJ2-1, with 7 positions matching TRBD1. V lost 2 bases, J lost 4 bases, and 5 bases stayed unmatched. From germline, CDR1 is SGHVS and CDR2 FNYEAQ. This CDR3 has 15 amino acids. The CDR3 reads CASSLRDSGYNEQFF. The DNA of the CDR3 is TGTGCCAGCAGCTTAAGGGACAGTGGGTACAATGAGCAGTTCTTC.

This chain connects TRBV12-3 or TRBV12-4 to TRBJ1-6; TRBD1 matches 8 bases. Germline trimming cut 4 bases from V and 9 bases from J; bases unmatched to any gene: 5. This CDR3 contains 14 residues. This CDR3 reads CASSSAGGISPLHF. In DNA form, the CDR3 reads TGTGCCAGCAGTTCGGCAGGGGGCATTTCACCCCTCCACTTT.

This clonotype was counted only a few times. The genes are TRBV5-1 and TRBJ2-1; possible D gene TRBD1, 5 bases. Trimming left V 5 bases short and J 2 bases short, with 14 bases between. Germline loops: CDR1 SGHRS, CDR2 YFSETQ. CDR3 length: 15 residues. The CDR3 nucleotides read TGCGCCAGCAGAAATCAGGGATACGCCTACAATGAGCAGTTCTTC. This codes for CASRNQGYAYNEQFF.

This clonotype has a handful of counts. The chain combines TRBV5-1 with TRBJ2-5; weak D call: TRBD1 (6 bases). The end of the DNA is better explained by TRBJ2-7, so the J call may be wrong. The CDR3 is made up of 16 amino acids. Germline V CDR1 and CDR2: SGHRS, YFSETQ. The CDR3 DNA reads as TGCGCCAGCAGTATTCAACCGGGACAAGAAGCCTACGAGCAGTACTTC. This gives the protein CASSIQPGQEAYEQYF.

The genes are TRBV10-3 and TRBJ2-5; 10 nucleotides match TRBD2. The CDR3 is made up of 16 amino acids. Germline CDR1 and CDR2: ENHRY and SYGVKD. Losses at the gene ends were 4 bases for V and 4 bases for J; bases not matched to a gene: 9. The CDR3: CAISGNSGRLGETQYF. In DNA form, the CDR3 reads TGTGCCATCAGTGGGAATAGCGGGAGGTTAGGAGAGACCCAGTACTTC.

The chain uses TRBV6-1 and TRBJ2-1; 10 nucleotides match TRBD2. CDR1 and CDR2 from the germline V gene are MNHNS and SASEGT. Trimming took 4 bases from V and 14 from J; bases not matched to a gene: 8. CDR3 length: 13 residues. The DNA of the CDR3 is TGTGCCAGCAGTGTGGATAGCGGGAGGTGGAAGTTCTTC. It codes for CASSVDSGRWKFF.

V is TRBV5-1 and J is TRBJ1-4; possible D gene TRBD1, 5 bases. V lost 4 bases, J lost 0 bases, and 7 bases lay in between. From germline, CDR1 is SGHRS and CDR2 YFSETQ. The length of the CDR3 is 14 residues. The CDR3 is CASSPGSTNEKLFF. CDR3 DNA: TGCGCCAGCAGCCCAGGGTCAACTAATGAAAAACTGTTTTTT.

This clonotype was counted between two and nine times. The V call is TRBV6-2 or TRBV6-3, the J call TRBJ2-4; perhaps TRBD1 as D (5 bases). This CDR3 comprises 11 residues. CDR1 and CDR2 from the germline V gene are MNHEY and SVGEGT. V lost 5 bases, J lost 9 bases, and 8 bases lay in between. The CDR3 DNA is TGTGCCAGCAGTACAGGTAGCATTCAGTACTTC. Translated, it gives CASSTGSIQYF.

The genes are TRBV29-1 and TRBJ1-2; perhaps TRBD1 as D (6 bases). The CDR3 sequence is 12 residues long. V was cut by 8 bases and J by 8 bases, with 18 bases left in between. CDR1 and CDR2 from the germline V gene are SQVTM and ANQGSEA. The DNA for the CDR3 is TGCAGCACCACCTCGACAGGACAGGGCTACACCTTC. Amino acid sequence: CSTTSTGQGYTF. Complete variable domain (other parts from reference TRBV29-1 and TRBJ1-2): SAVISQKPSRDICQRGTSLTIQCQVDSQVTMMFWYRQQPGQSLTLIATANQGSEATYESGFVIDKFPISRPNLTFSTLTVSNMSPEDSSIYLCSTTSTGQGYTFGSGTRLTVV.

This clonotype has just one count. Compared with germline, one end of the junction differs, possibly owing to a read error. The chain has TRBV6-5 and TRBJ2-7, with a weak D call TRBD2 (5 bases). CDR3 size: 13 residues. Germline V gives CDR1 MNHEY, CDR2 SVGAGI. CDR3 sequence: CANSYSSGGEQYF. The CDR3 DNA reads TGTGCCAACAGTTACTCGTCAGGAGGCGAGCAGTACTTC.

This rearrangement joins TRBV11-2 to TRBJ2-1, with D possibly being TRBD2 (6 bases). Germline assignment: CDR1 SGHAT and CDR2 FQNNGV. V shed 5 bases and J shed 3 bases, with 11 bases lying between them. This CDR3 comprises 14 residues. The CDR3 spells CASSRRDFYNEQFF. The CDR3 nucleotides are TGTGCCAGCAGCCGCCGGGACTTCTACAATGAGCAGTTCTTC.

This sequence joins TRBV11-2 and TRBJ2-5; TRBD2 matches at 7 bases. The ends lost 1 base at V and 0 bases at J; junction bases unmatched: 2. There are 15 residues in the CDR3. Germline V gene data show CDR1 as SGHAT and CDR2 as FQNNGV. The CDR3 DNA is TGTGCCAGCAGCTTAGCTAGCGGTTACCAAGAGACCCAGTACTTC. Translated, it gives CASSLASGYQETQYF.

This chain connects TRBV20-1 to TRBJ2-1; no definite D call. The length of the CDR3 is 10 residues. The ends were cut back, 0 bases at V and 6 bases at J, with 0 bases in the middle. From germline, CDR1 is DFQATT and CDR2 SNEGSKA (reference sequence). The CDR3 DNA reads as TGCAGTGCTAGAGACAATGAGCAGTTCTTC. It encodes CSARDNEQFF.

J is TRBJ2-7 and V is TRBV29-1, with D possibly TRBD1 on 5 matching bases. Trimming cost V 5 bases and J 0 bases, with 11 bases left between them. Germline values: CDR1 SQVTM, CDR2 ANQGSEA. This CDR3 is built from 13 residues. Here the CDR3 DNA reads TGCAGCGTTCCAGGGCCGAGCTCCTACGAGCAGTACTTC. Translated, it gives CSVPGPSSYEQYF.

This clonotype has more than one count but fewer than ten. One junction end disagrees with the germline gene, perhaps due to a read error. This sequence joins TRBV20-1 and TRBJ2-4, with 10 nucleotides matching TRBD2. TRBJ2-5 explains the end of the DNA better; the J call may be wrong. The CDR3 is 13 residues long. The germline gives CDR1 DFQATT, CDR2 SNEGSKA (reference sequence). Here the CDR3 reads CSSSGRRSRTQYF. The CDR3 DNA sequence: TGCAGTTCTAGCGGGAGAAGGAGTCGGACCCAGTACTTC.

This chain uses TRBV20-1 with TRBJ1-2, with a tentative D call TRBD1 (6 bases). The CDR3 consists of 12 residues. V was pared by 4 bases and J by 3 bases, with 9 bases between. CDR1 and CDR2 from the germline V gene are DFQATT and SNEGSKA (reference sequence). This CDR3 is CSATGDDYGYTF. CDR3 sequence (DNA): TGCAGTGCTACAGGGGATGACTATGGCTACACCTTC.

The V call is TRBV20-1, the J call TRBJ2-1, with 9 bases lining up with TRBD1. Trimming took 6 bases from V and 14 from J; bases not matched to a gene: 8. The CDR3 consists of 11 residues. In germline, CDR1 is DFQATT, CDR2 SNEGSKA (reference sequence). The DNA of the CDR3 is TGCAGTGCCTCTTACCGGGACAGGGAGTTCTTC. Its protein product is CSASYRDREFF.

The chain is built from TRBV7-3 and TRBJ2-2; 7 nucleotides match TRBD2. Losses at the gene ends were 6 bases for V and 4 bases for J; bases not matched to a gene: 8. This CDR3 spans 15 amino acids. Germline CDR1 and CDR2: SGHTA and FQGTGA. CDR3 amino acids: CASRRAGDPTGELFF. CDR3 nucleotides: TGTGCCAGCAGGCGCGCGGGAGACCCCACCGGGGAGCTGTTTTTT. The variable domain in full, completed from reference TRBV7-3 and TRBJ2-2, reads GAGVSQTPSNKVTEKGKYVELRCDPISGHTALYWYRQSLGQGPEFLIYFQGTGAADDSGLPNDRFFAVRPEGSVSTLKIQRTERGDSAVYLCASRRAGDPTGELFFGEGSRLTVL.

This clonotype occurred a few times. The chain employs TRBV5-6 and TRBJ2-4; 8 bases line up with TRBD1. Germline loops: CDR1 SGHDT, CDR2 YYEEEE. The CDR3 sequence is 14 residues long. Trimming took 2 bases from V and 6 from J; bases not matched to a gene: 4. In nucleotides, the CDR3 is TGTGCCAGCAGCTTCCGGGACAGGAGAAACATTCAGTACTTC. Translated: CASSFRDRRNIQYF.

V and J are TRBV7-9 and TRBJ2-3; 11 bases fit TRBD2. The CDR3 is 17 residues long. V shed 0 bases, J shed 2 bases, and the junction held 4 bases outside the gene matches. Per germline, CDR1 SEHNR and CDR2 FQNEAQ (reference sequence). The CDR3 region is CASSLAPSGGTTDTQYF. In DNA, the CDR3 is TGTGCCAGCAGCTTAGCACCTAGCGGGGGGACCACAGATACGCAGTATTTT.

CDR3 residues: CASSLWGGANGNTIYF. The CDR3 nucleotides are TGTGCCAGCAGCTTATGGGGGGGCGCGAATGGAAACACCATATATTTT. J is TRBJ1-3 and V is TRBV7-9; D perhaps matches TRBD1 (6 bases). Germline V lookup: CDR1 SEHNR, CDR2 FQNEAQ (reference sequence). The germline V and J ends were trimmed by 2 bases and 3 bases, with 14 bases remaining between them. The CDR3 runs 16 residues.

This clonotype was recorded a few times. The rearrangement joins TRBV29-1 to TRBJ1-2; D gene unclear. The CDR3 extends over 12 amino acids. Between the trimmed V and J ends, which lost 8 bases and 1 base, there was a span of 11 bases. Germline values: CDR1 SQVTM, CDR2 ANQGSEA. CDR3 region: CSFIGYNYGYTF. DNA for the CDR3: TGCAGCTTTATTGGATATAACTATGGCTACACCTTC.

The chain carries TRBV7-2 and TRBJ2-1; the D gene is possibly TRBD2 (6 bases). V shed 2 bases and J shed 6 bases, with 14 bases lying between them. The CDR3 consists of 15 residues. Germline V CDR1 and CDR2: SGHTA, FQGNSA. CDR3 loop: CASSLRGLEGNEQFF. DNA of the CDR3: TGTGCCAGCAGCTTAAGGGGACTTGAAGGCAATGAGCAGTTCTTC.

The V and J genes are TRBV6-5 and TRBJ2-5; a weak D match, TRBD1 (5 bases). V was pared by 2 bases and J by 4 bases, with 11 bases between. Per the germline V gene, CDR1 is MNHEY and CDR2 is SVGAGI. CDR3 length: 14 residues. The CDR3 region is CASSYGRGGETQYF. CDR3 nucleotide sequence: TGTGCCAGCAGTTACGGTAGGGGCGGAGAGACCCAGTACTTC.

This clonotype has just one count. V is TRBV5-1 and J is TRBJ2-7; 10 bases are shared with TRBD1. Germline trimming cut 3 bases from V and 0 bases from J; bases unmatched to any gene: 6. Germline CDR1 reads SGHRS; CDR2 reads YFSETQ. The CDR3 contains 16 residues. The CDR3 reads CASSSDRGHLSYEQYF. The DNA for the CDR3 is TGCGCCAGCAGCTCAGACAGGGGGCACCTCTCCTACGAGCAGTACTTC.

This sequence joins TRBV19 and TRBJ1-5; a possible D gene is TRBD1 (6 bases). V was cut by 3 bases and J by 1 base, with 10 bases left in between. This CDR3 contains 15 residues. Germline values: CDR1 LNHDA, CDR2 SQIVND (reference sequence). CDR3 in DNA: TGTGCCAGTAGTATCGACAGGCCGAGCAATCAGCCCCAGCATTTT. As protein: CASSIDRPSNQPQHF.